The 28 T cell receptor beta chains in this list originate from one sample, sequenced in a study of OX40 agonist ivuxolimab in advanced cancers. Here immunoSEQ multiplex PCR was the method, and the copy in TCRdb shows in-frame clones only, minus some. This table has tens of thousands of clones, roughly 88% appearing once. Sequenced material: CD4+ or CD8+ T cells sorted from blood, taken in a trial of the OX40 agonist ivuxolimab. The receptors here all came from an adult with an advanced solid tumor such as melanoma, head and neck, liver or kidney cancer.

The rearrangement links TRBV5-1 to TRBJ1-4, with D uncertain. Germline V CDR1 and CDR2: SGHRS, YFSETQ. V dropped 4 bases and J dropped 4 bases, with 11 bases sitting between them. The CDR3 has 14 amino acids. CDR3 bases: TGCGCCAGCAGCAGAGCTGGGAATAATGAAAAACTGTTTTTT. It codes for CASSRAGNNEKLFF.

This clone is a singleton in its sample. J is TRBJ1-2 and V is TRBV5-6; D possibly corresponds to TRBD1 (5 bases). Per the germline V gene, CDR1 is SGHDT and CDR2 is YYEEEE. The V and J ends lost 4 bases and 6 bases respectively, with 13 bases between them. This CDR3 region has 13 residues. The CDR3 here is CASSPLRGHGYTF. CDR3 nucleotide sequence: TGTGCCAGCAGCCCTCTGAGGGGCCATGGCTACACCTTC.

As DNA, the CDR3 is TGTGCCAGCAGCCCAGGGACAGGGAGGCACTATGGCTACACCTTC. Encoded protein: CASSPGTGRHYGYTF. This chain links TRBV7-8 with TRBJ1-2, with 9 bases aligning to TRBD1. V shed 5 bases, J shed 3 bases, and the junction held 7 bases outside the gene matches. This CDR3 comprises 15 residues. Per germline, CDR1 SGHVS and CDR2 FQNEAQ.

The table lists this clone with a count of one. This chain connects TRBV28 to TRBJ2-2; 9 bases line up with TRBD1. The germline CDR1 and CDR2 sequences are MDHEN and SYDVKM. The junction had 7 bases not matched to a gene; V was cut back by 5 bases and J by 3 bases. The CDR3 contains 16 residues. In DNA, the CDR3 is TGTGCCAGCAGTCCTTGGGGACAGGGACACACCGGGGAGCTGTTTTTT. This gives the protein CASSPWGQGHTGELFF.

This chain links TRBV7-9 with TRBJ1-1; no reliable D call. This CDR3 is built from 14 residues. V lost 2 bases to trimming and J lost 1 base, with 8 bases between them. The germline gives CDR1 SEHNR, CDR2 FQNEAQ (reference sequence). The CDR3 DNA sequence: TGTGCCAGCAGCTTAAATTACGGGAACACTGAAGCTTTCTTT. This sequence encodes CASSLNYGNTEAFF. The entire variable domain, with the rest obtained from reference TRBV7-9 and TRBJ1-1, is as follows: DTGVSQNPRHKITKRGQNVTFRCDPISEHNRLYWYRQTLGQGPEFLTYFQNEAQLEKSRLLSDRFSAERPKGSFSTLEIQRTEQGDSAMYLCASSLNYGNTEAFFGQGTRLTVV.

Notes on this clone: The sample has other DNA sequences that encode this CDR3 too. This chain uses TRBV18 with TRBJ1-2, with 10 bases that match TRBD1. Germline CDR1 reads KGHSH; CDR2 reads LQKENI. J was trimmed by 3 bases and V by 2 bases; bases with no gene match: 3. CDR3 size: 15 residues. Here the CDR3 reads CASSPRDRGDYGYTF. In nucleotides, the CDR3 is TGTGCCAGCTCACCAAGGGACAGGGGAGACTATGGCTACACCTTC.

The rearrangement links TRBV5-4 to TRBJ2-7; D unclear. The CDR3 is made up of 14 amino acids. The germline V gene encodes CDR1 SGHNT and CDR2 YYREEE (reference sequence). The germline V and J ends were trimmed by 1 base and 2 bases, with 10 bases remaining between them. The CDR3, as DNA: TGTGCCAGCAGCTTGTACGACGCACCCTACGAGCAGTACTTC. Protein: CASSLYDAPYEQYF.

This clone was seen only a few times. The chain combines TRBV7-9 with TRBJ2-3, with D maybe TRBD2 (6 bases). The germline V and J ends were trimmed by 0 bases and 5 bases, with 9 bases remaining between them. The V gene's germline CDR1 is SEHNR and CDR2 FQNEAQ (reference sequence). The CDR3 length is 14 residues. The CDR3 region is CASSLAGGEDTQYF. The CDR3, as DNA: TGTGCCAGCAGCTTAGCGGGGGGAGAAGATACGCAGTATTTT.

The chain links TRBV18 to TRBJ2-3, with D perhaps being TRBD1 or TRBD2 (6 bases each). Germline V lookup: CDR1 KGHSH, CDR2 LQKENI. V was clipped by 3 bases and J by 4 bases, with 11 bases between them. The CDR3 length is 14 residues. Here the CDR3 DNA reads TGTGCCAGCTCACCTCCTGGGGGGCCAGATACGCAGTATTTT. Translation: CASSPPGGPDTQYF.

The chain links TRBV7-2 to TRBJ2-7; D call uncertain. This CDR3 comprises 16 residues. The germline V gene encodes CDR1 SGHTA and CDR2 FQGNSA. Trimming cost V 0 bases and J 0 bases, with 12 bases left between them. CDR3 bases: TGTGCCAGCAGCTTAGCAGTAGGGCGCAGCTCCTACGAGCAGTACTTC. Amino acid sequence: CASSLAVGRSSYEQYF.

V gene TRBV19 combines with J gene TRBJ2-2; D is tentatively TRBD1 or TRBD2 (6 bases each). Trimming removed 6 bases from V and 4 bases from J, with 15 bases in between. The V gene's germline CDR1 is LNHDA and CDR2 SQIVND (reference sequence). The length of the CDR3 is 15 residues. Here the CDR3 DNA reads TGTGCCAGTAGCCCGCAGGGGACTTTCACCGGGGAGCTGTTTTTT. Amino acids: CASSPQGTFTGELFF.

This clone was picked up one time. A read error may explain this, as a much larger clone is one base away. This chain links TRBV2 with TRBJ1-5; 7 nucleotides match TRBD1. CDR1 SNHLY and CDR2 FYNNEI come from the germline V gene. This CDR3 is 12 amino acids long. In DNA, the CDR3 is TGTGTCAGCCAGACAGGGCGCCAGCCCCAGCATTTT. Translated: CVSQTGRQPQHF.

The chain is built from TRBV7-2 and TRBJ2-7; TRBD1 might be the D (7 bases). Deletions cut 1 base from V and 2 bases from J, with 12 bases between. This CDR3 has 15 residues. Germline values: CDR1 SGHTA, CDR2 FQGNSA. CDR3: CASSLVAGGPYEQYF. For the CDR3, the DNA is TGTGCCAGCAGCTTAGTGGCAGGGGGGCCCTACGAGCAGTACTTC.

V gene TRBV4-3 combines with J gene TRBJ1-5; D ambiguous. This CDR3 is 15 amino acids long. Germline V gene data show CDR1 as LGHNA and CDR2 as YSLEER. Between the trimmed V and J ends, which lost 0 bases and 4 bases, there was a span of 10 bases. The CDR3 nucleotides read TGCGCCAGCAGCCAAGAACAACATAAAAATCAGCCCCAGCATTTT. This sequence encodes CASSQEQHKNQPQHF.

The table lists this clone with a count of one. This CDR3 is CASSGWGTGSEDTQYF. Written as DNA, the CDR3 is TGTGCCAGCAGCGGCTGGGGGACAGGGTCAGAAGATACGCAGTATTTT. The J gene is TRBJ2-3, the V gene TRBV11-2; TRBD1 aligns across 9 bases. The CDR3 has 16 amino acids. Germline loops: CDR1 SGHAT, CDR2 FQNNGV. Losses at the gene ends were 5 bases for V and 5 bases for J; bases not matched to a gene: 11.

The chain has TRBV11-2 and TRBJ1-2, with a weak D call TRBD1 (5 bases). CDR1 is SGHAT, CDR2 FQNNGV, per germline. V dropped 4 bases and J dropped 4 bases, with 7 bases sitting between them. The CDR3 loop spans 12 amino acids. This CDR3 reads CASSSTAYGYTF. CDR3 coding DNA: TGTGCCAGCAGCTCGACAGCCTATGGCTACACCTTC.

About this clone itself: The junction departs from germline at one end; a sequencing error may be responsible. The chain combines TRBV19 with TRBJ1-2, with D unclear. CDR3 length: 12 amino acids. Germline V gene data show CDR1 as LNHDA and CDR2 as SQIVND (reference sequence). The CDR3 sequence is CASSMSGISVYF. The CDR3 DNA sequence: TGTGCCAGTAGTATGTCTGGGATCTCCGTGTACTTC.

The rearrangement uses TRBV11-2 and TRBJ2-1, with D unresolved. Germline lookup yields CDR1 SGHAT and CDR2 FQNNGV. This CDR3 is 16 amino acids long. Trimming took 8 bases from V and 0 from J, leaving 17 bases between them. CDR3 protein: CASRKGATSSYNEQFF. The DNA of the CDR3 is TGTGCCAGCCGGAAAGGCGCGACAAGCTCCTACAATGAGCAGTTCTTC.

This chain connects TRBV4-2 to TRBJ2-5; D is possibly TRBD2 (7 bases). This CDR3 is built from 16 residues. The V end was cut by 0 bases, the J end by 3 bases, with 14 bases between. CDR1 LGHNA and CDR2 YNFKEQ come from the germline V gene. The CDR3 loop is CASSQERGGRKETQYF. The CDR3 DNA reads TGTGCCAGCAGCCAAGAAAGGGGGGGCAGGAAAGAGACCCAGTACTTC.

This sequence joins TRBV29-1 and TRBJ1-1; D may be TRBD1 (6 bases). The CDR3 extends over 14 amino acids. CDR1 and CDR2 (germline): SQVTM, ANQGSEA. With 1 base removed from V and 7 bases from J, the gap between germline ends came to 16 bases. CDR3 in amino acids: CSVEVNRDTGEAFF. Written as DNA, the CDR3 is TGCAGCGTTGAAGTAAACAGGGATACGGGTGAAGCTTTCTTT. Based on the CDR3 plus reference TRBV29-1 and TRBJ1-1, the full variable domain is SAVISQKPSRDICQRGTSLTIQCQVDSQVTMMFWYRQQPGQSLTLIATANQGSEATYESGFVIDKFPISRPNLTFSTLTVSNMSPEDSSIYLCSVEVNRDTGEAFFGQGTRLTVV.

V is TRBV2 and J is TRBJ2-5; the match to TRBD1 covers 7 bases. The length of the CDR3 is 14 residues. V was pared by 2 bases and J by 1 base, with 1 base of the junction left unmatched. Germline V gene data show CDR1 as SNHLY and CDR2 as FYNNEI. The CDR3 region is CASSERQGQETQYF. CDR3 coding DNA: TGTGCCAGCAGTGAAAGACAGGGCCAAGAGACCCAGTACTTC.

The rearrangement links TRBV5-6 to TRBJ1-2; D unresolved. Per the germline V gene, CDR1 is SGHDT and CDR2 is YYEEEE. Between the trimmed V and J ends, which lost 1 base and 2 bases, there was a span of 6 bases. The CDR3 runs to 13 residues. For the CDR3, the DNA is TGTGCCAGCAGCTTGCGTCGGAACTATGGCTACACCTTC. This codes for CASSLRRNYGYTF.

The genes are TRBV5-1 and TRBJ1-2; D unresolved. Trimming took 0 bases from V and 7 from J, leaving 13 bases between them. This CDR3 has 14 residues. The V gene's germline CDR1 is SGHRS and CDR2 YFSETQ. The CDR3 nucleotides read TGCGCCAGCAGCTTGGTCGGGGAAGAGGGTGGCTACACCTTC. Encoded protein: CASSLVGEEGGYTF.

The V call is TRBV4-1, the J call TRBJ1-5; no clear D gene. The CDR3 loop spans 16 amino acids. Trimming removed 3 bases at V and 2 bases at J, with 14 bases between. CDR1 and CDR2 (germline): MGHRA, YSYEKL. CDR3 nucleotides: TGCGCCAGCAGCCAGTTCCTCGGGAGTGGCAATCAGCCCCAGCATTTT. The encoded protein is CASSQFLGSGNQPQHF.

This clone appeared a few times. The chain joins TRBV7-3 to TRBJ1-1; D may be TRBD1 (5 bases). With 2 bases removed from V and 1 base from J, the gap between germline ends came to 11 bases. In germline, CDR1 is SGHTA, CDR2 FQGTGA. CDR3 length equals 15 residues. CDR3 in amino acids: CASSLFGAGNTEAFF. CDR3 bases: TGTGCCAGCAGCTTATTCGGGGCAGGGAACACTGAAGCTTTCTTT.

This chain links TRBV15 with TRBJ2-5; D is unresolved. V was pared by 5 bases and J by 5 bases, with 9 bases between. Germline V gives CDR1 LNHNV, CDR2 YYDKDF (reference sequence). CDR3 length equals 12 residues. The CDR3 sequence is CATSALRETQYF. The CDR3 bases are TGTGCCACCAGCGCCCTGAGGGAGACCCAGTACTTC.

Note on this clone: The same CDR3 can be traced to other DNA sequences in this sample. V gene TRBV6-1 combines with J gene TRBJ1-2, with D perhaps matching TRBD1 (6 bases). This CDR3 spans 16 amino acids. From germline, CDR1 is MNHNS and CDR2 SASEGT. The V end was cut by 1 base, the J end by 4 bases, with 16 bases between. This CDR3 reads CASSEGRGQSFYGYTF. The CDR3 DNA reads as TGTGCCAGCAGTGAAGGGCGGGGGCAGAGTTTCTATGGCTACACCTTC.

V gene TRBV7-8 combines with J gene TRBJ2-7, with no clear D. This CDR3 is 11 amino acids long. CDR1 is SGHVS, CDR2 FQNEAQ, per germline. Trimming shortened V by 0 bases and J by 6 bases, and 3 bases separated the two germline ends. CDR3 in DNA: TGTGCCAGCAGCTTAGCGGTCGAGCAGTACTTC. Amino acid sequence: CASSLAVEQYF. The entire variable domain, with the rest obtained from reference TRBV7-8 and TRBJ2-7, is as follows: GAGVSQSPRYKVAKRGQDVALRCDPISGHVSLFWYQQALGQGPEFLTYFQNEAQLDKSGLPSDRFFAERPEGSVSTLKIQRTQQEDSAVYLCASSLAVEQYFGPGTRLTVT.